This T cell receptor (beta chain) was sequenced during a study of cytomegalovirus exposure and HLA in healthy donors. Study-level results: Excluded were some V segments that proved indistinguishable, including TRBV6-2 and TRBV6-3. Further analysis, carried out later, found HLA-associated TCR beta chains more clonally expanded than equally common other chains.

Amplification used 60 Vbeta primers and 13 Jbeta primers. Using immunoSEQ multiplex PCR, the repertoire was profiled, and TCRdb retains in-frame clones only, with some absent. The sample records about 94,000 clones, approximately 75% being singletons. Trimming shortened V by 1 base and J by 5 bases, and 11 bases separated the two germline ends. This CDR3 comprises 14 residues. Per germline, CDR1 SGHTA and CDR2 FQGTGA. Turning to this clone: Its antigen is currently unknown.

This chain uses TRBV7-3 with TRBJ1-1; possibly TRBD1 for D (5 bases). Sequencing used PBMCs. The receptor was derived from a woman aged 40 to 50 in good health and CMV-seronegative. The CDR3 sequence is CASSLIPGGTEAFF. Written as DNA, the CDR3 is TGTGCCAGCAGCTTAATACCGGGGGGGACTGAAGCTTTCTTT.